The sequence of this T cell receptor beta chain was determined in a study of tumour-infiltrating T cells in Burkitt lymphoma. Profiled with immunoSEQ multiplex PCR; TCRdb holds only in-frame clones, not every one. The repertoire consists of more than 45,000 clones, with around 32% occurring once and the leading ten covering approximately 2.6%. Germline V gene data show CDR1 as SGHNT and CDR2 as YYREEE (reference sequence). The CDR3 is made up of 15 amino acids. V dropped 0 bases and J dropped 3; count of bases not matched to a gene: 5. This chain uses TRBV5-4 with TRBJ1-2; 7 bases map to TRBD1. The TCR comes from a human donor with Burkitt lymphoma. Sequencing was done on a sample of tumor tissue. The CDR3 coding sequence is TGTGCCAGCAGCTTGGGACTCGGGACAGACTATGGCTACACCTTC. Protein product: CASSLGLGTDYGYTF. Supplemented by reference TRBV5-4 and TRBJ1-2, the full variable domain reads ETGVTQSPTHLIKTRGQQVTLRCSSQSGHNTVSWYQQALGQGPQFIFQYYREEENGRGNFPPRFSGLQFPNYSSELNVNALELDDSALYLCASSLGLGTDYGYTFGSGTRLTVV.